These T cell receptor beta chains were read from a single sample in a study of beta chain features in type 1 diabetes. Clones were read by immunoSEQ multiplex PCR, and TCRdb kept only the in-frame ones, dropping some. The sample includes fewer than 650,000 clones, less than 20% of them seen just once. The sample comprised naive CD4+ T cells from blood. Receptor source: a man between 18 and 29 years old in good health. Each CDR3 is given with its conserved first and last residue. Each record gives: clone size, D gene, J gene, V gene, CDR3 protein, CDR3 DNA. A D gene is named only where the DNA matches it firmly. A clone size is listed for some rows: how often the clone was seen (once, few, many), or a class if it is expanded.

>few|TRBD1|TRBJ2-3|TRBV5-1
CASSLVGTGGDTQYF
TGCGCCAGCAGCTTGGTAGGGACAGGGGGCGATACGCAGTATTTT
>NA|TRBD1|TRBJ2-7|TRBV5-4
CASSFPGQVSYEQYF
TGTGCCAGCAGCTTCCCGGGACAGGTATCCTACGAGCAGTACTTC
>few|NA|TRBJ1-5|TRBV9
CASSVGTSNQPQHF
TGTGCCAGCAGCGTCGGGACAAGCAATCAGCCCCAGCATTTT
>NA|TRBD2|TRBJ2-3|TRBV9
CASSVVPASGSSYF
TGTGCCAGCAGCGTAGTCCCCGCTAGCGGGAGTTCCTATTTT
>NA|TRBD2|TRBJ2-7|TRBV19
CASSPPRLADSYEQYF
TGTGCCAGTAGTCCCCCTCGACTAGCGGACTCCTACGAGCAGTACTTC
>few|TRBD2|TRBJ2-3|TRBV6-4
CASSPGTSGILDTQYF
TGTGCCAGCAGTCCCGGGACTAGCGGGATTCTGGATACGCAGTATTTT
>NA|TRBD1|TRBJ1-2|TRBV4-2
CASSQAHGQGAYGYTF
TGTGCCAGCAGCCAAGCTCACGGACAGGGGGCTTATGGCTACACCTTC
>NA|NA|TRBJ1-1|TRBV7-2
CASSTSPGQHRNTEAFF
TGTGCCAGCAGCACCTCCCCCGGACAGCATCGGAACACTGAAGCTTTCTTT
>NA|NA|TRBJ1-4|TRBV9
CASSPTGTRNEKLFF
TGTGCCAGCAGCCCAACCGGAACGAGGAATGAAAAACTGTTTTTT
>few|NA|TRBJ2-1|TRBV5-1
CASSLGQGPYNEQFF
TGCGCCAGCAGCTTGGGGCAGGGACCCTACAATGAGCAGTTCTTC
>few|NA|TRBJ2-7|TRBV6-5
CASNAGASYEQYF
TGTGCCAGCAATGCAGGGGCATCCTACGAGCAGTACTTC
>NA|TRBD1|TRBJ2-1|TRBV9
CASSAGTGYTEQFF
TGTGCCAGCAGCGCCGGGACAGGGTACACTGAGCAGTTCTTC
>NA|TRBD2|TRBJ2-1|TRBV4-1
CASSQGLAGFANEQFF
TGCGCCAGCAGCCAGGGACTAGCGGGATTTGCTAATGAGCAGTTCTTC
>NA|TRBD2|TRBJ2-3|TRBV7-2
CASSLARGAGGGYTQYF
TGTGCCAGCAGCTTAGCGCGGGGAGCGGGAGGCGGGTATACGCAGTATTTT
>NA|NA|TRBJ2-7|TRBV2
CARGTSYEQYF
TGTGCCAGAGGGACTTCCTACGAGCAGTACTTC